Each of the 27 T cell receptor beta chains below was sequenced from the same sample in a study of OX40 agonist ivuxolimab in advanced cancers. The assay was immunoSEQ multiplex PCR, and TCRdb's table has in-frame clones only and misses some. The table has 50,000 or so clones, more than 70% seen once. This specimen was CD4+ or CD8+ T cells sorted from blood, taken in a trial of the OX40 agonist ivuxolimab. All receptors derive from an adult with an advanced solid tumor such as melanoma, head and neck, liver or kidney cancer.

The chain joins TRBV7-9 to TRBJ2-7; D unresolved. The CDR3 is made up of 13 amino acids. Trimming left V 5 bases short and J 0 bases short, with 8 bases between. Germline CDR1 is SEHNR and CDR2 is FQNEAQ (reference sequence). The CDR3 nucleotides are TGTGCCAGCAGCCATGAGAGCTCCTACGAGCAGTACGTC. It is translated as CASSHESSYEQYV.

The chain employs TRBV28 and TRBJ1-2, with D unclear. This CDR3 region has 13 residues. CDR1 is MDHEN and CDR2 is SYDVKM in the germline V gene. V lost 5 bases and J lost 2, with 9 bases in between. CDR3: CASSTQLNYGYTF. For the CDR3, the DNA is TGTGCCAGCAGTACCCAGCTGAACTATGGCTACACCTTC.

The CDR3 bases are TGTGCCAGCCAGGGGGGCTACGAGCAGTACTTC. As protein: CASQGGYEQYF. This chain links TRBV2 with TRBJ2-7; a possible D gene is TRBD1 (7 bases). Trimming removed 8 bases at V and 3 bases at J, with 8 bases between. Germline V gives CDR1 SNHLY, CDR2 FYNNEI. The length of the CDR3 is 11 residues.

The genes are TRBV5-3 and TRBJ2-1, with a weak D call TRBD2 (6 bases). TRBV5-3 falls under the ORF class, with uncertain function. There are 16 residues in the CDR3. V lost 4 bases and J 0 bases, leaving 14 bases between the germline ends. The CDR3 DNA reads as TGTGCCAGAAGCGTGGAACTAGCCCACTCCTACAATGAGCAGTTCTTC. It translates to CARSVELAHSYNEQFF.

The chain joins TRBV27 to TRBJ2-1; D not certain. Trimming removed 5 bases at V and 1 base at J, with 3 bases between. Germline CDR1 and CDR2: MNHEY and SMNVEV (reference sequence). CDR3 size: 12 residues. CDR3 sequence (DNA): TGTGCCAGCAGTCCATCCTACAATGAGCAGTTCTTC. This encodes CASSPSYNEQFF.

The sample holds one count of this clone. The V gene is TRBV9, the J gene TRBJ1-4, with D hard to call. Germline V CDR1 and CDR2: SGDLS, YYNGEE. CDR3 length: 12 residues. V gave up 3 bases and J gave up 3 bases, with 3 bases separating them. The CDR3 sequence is CASSGSNEKLFF. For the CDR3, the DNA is TGTGCCAGCAGCGGATCTAATGAAAAACTGTTTTTT.

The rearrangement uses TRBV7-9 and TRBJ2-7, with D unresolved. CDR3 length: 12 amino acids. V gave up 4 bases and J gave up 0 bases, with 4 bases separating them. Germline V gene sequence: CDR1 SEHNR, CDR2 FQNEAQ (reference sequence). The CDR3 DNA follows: TGTGCCAGCAGCTCGATCTCCTACGAGCAGTACTTC. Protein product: CASSSISYEQYF.

The CDR3 protein is CASSPDSSGLPWETQYF. The CDR3 DNA reads TGTGCCAGCAGCCCCGATTCTAGCGGCCTACCGTGGGAGACCCAGTACTTC. The chain has TRBV7-2 and TRBJ2-5; 7 bases align to TRBD2. Trimming at V came to 5 bases and at J to 5 bases, leaving 17 bases not matched to a gene. Germline V lookup: CDR1 SGHTA, CDR2 FQGNSA. The CDR3 is 17 residues long.

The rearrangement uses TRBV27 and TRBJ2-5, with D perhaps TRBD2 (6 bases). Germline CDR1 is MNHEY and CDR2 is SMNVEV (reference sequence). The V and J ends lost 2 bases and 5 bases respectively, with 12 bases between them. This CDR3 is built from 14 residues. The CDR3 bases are TGTGCCAGCAGTTTAGTGCCTGGGGGGGAGACCCAGTACTTC. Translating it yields CASSLVPGGETQYF.

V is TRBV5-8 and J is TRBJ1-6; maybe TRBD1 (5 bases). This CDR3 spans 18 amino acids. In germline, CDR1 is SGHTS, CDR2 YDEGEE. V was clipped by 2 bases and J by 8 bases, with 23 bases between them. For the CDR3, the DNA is TGTGCCAGCAGCTTCCAAACGCCAGGGTGGATGGTTTATTCACCCCTCCACTTT. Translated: CASSFQTPGWMVYSPLHF.

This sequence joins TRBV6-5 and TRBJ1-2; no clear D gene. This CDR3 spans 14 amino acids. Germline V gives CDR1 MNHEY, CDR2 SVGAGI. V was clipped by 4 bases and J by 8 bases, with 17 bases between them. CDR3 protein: CASSFSGILRGYTF. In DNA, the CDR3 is TGTGCCAGCAGTTTCTCCGGGATACTGCGGGGCTACACCTTC.

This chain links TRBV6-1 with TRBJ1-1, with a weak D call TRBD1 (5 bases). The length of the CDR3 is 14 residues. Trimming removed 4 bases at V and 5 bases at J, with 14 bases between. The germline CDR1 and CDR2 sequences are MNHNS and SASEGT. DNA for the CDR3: TGTGCCAGCAGTGCTTCAGGGTGGGAGACTGAAGCTTTCTTT. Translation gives CASSASGWETEAFF.

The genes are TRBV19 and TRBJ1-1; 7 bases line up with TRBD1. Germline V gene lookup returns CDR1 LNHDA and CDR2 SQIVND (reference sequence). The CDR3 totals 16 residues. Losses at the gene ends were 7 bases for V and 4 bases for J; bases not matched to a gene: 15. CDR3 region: CASNAPPDREGTEAFF. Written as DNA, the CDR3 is TGTGCCAGTAACGCTCCGCCCGACAGGGAGGGCACTGAAGCTTTCTTT.

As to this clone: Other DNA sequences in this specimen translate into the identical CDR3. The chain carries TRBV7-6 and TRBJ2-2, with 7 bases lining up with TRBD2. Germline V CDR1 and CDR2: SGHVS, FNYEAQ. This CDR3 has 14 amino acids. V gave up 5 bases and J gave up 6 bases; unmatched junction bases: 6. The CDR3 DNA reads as TGTGCCAGCAGCCTCAACCGGGGGGCCGGGGAGCTGTTTTTT. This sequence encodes CASSLNRGAGELFF.

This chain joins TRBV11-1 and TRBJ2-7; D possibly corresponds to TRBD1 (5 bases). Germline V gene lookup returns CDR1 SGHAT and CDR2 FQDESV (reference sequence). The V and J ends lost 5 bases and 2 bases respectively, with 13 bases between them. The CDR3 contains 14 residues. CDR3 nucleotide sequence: TGTGCCAGCAGCCCCCTCGCAGGGCCCTACGAGCAGTACTTC. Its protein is CASSPLAGPYEQYF. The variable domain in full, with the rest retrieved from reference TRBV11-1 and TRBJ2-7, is EAEVAQSPRYKITEKSQAVAFWCDPISGHATLYWYRQILGQGPELLVQFQDESVVDDSQLPKDRFSAERLKGVDSTLKIQPAELGDSAMYLCASSPLAGPYEQYFGPGTRLTVT.

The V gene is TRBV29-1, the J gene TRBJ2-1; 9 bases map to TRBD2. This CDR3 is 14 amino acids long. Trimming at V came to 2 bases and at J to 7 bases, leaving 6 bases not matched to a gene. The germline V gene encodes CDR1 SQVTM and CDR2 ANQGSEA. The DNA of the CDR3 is TGCAGCGTTGAAATCCCCCTAGCGGGGAATGAGCAGTTCTTC. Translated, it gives CSVEIPLAGNEQFF.

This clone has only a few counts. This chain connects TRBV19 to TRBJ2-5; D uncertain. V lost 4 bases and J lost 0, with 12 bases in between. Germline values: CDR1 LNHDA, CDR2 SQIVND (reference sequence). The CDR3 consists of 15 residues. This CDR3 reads CASSSLVSNQETQYF. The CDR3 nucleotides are TGTGCCAGTAGTAGTCTAGTCTCAAACCAAGAGACCCAGTACTTC. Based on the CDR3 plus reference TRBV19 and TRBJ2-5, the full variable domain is DGGITQSPKYLFRKEGQNVTLSCEQNLNHDAMYWYRQDPGQGLRLIYYSQIVNDFQKGDIAEGYSVSREKKESFPLTVTSAQKNPTAFYLCASSSLVSNQETQYFGPGTRLLVL.

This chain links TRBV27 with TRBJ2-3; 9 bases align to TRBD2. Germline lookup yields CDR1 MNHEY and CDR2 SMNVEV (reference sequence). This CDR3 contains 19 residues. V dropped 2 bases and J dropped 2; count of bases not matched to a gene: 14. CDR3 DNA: TGTGCCAGCAGTTTAGGAATAGCGGGGGCCGAATCGTACACAGATACGCAGTATTTT. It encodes CASSLGIAGAESYTDTQYF.

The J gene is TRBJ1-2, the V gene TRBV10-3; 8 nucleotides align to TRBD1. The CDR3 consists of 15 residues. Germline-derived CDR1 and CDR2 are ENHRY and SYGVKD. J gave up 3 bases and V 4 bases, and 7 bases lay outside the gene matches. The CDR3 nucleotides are TGTGCCATCAGTGGATGGACAGGGTTTGACTATGGCTACACCTTC. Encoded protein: CAISGWTGFDYGYTF.

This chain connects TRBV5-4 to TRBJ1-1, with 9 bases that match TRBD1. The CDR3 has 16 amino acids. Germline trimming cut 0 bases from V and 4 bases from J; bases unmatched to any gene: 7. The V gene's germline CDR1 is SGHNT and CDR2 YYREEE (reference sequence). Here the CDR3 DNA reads TGTGCCAGCAGCTTGGAGGGACAGGGTTTGGGCACTGAAGCTTTCTTT. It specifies CASSLEGQGLGTEAFF.

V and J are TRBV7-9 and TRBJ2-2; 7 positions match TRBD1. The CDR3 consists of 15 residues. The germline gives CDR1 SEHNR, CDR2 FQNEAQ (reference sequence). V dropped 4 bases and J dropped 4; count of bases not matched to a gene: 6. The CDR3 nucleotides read TGTGCCAGCAGCTCGGACAGGTCTCCCACCGGGGAGCTGTTTTTT. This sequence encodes CASSSDRSPTGELFF.

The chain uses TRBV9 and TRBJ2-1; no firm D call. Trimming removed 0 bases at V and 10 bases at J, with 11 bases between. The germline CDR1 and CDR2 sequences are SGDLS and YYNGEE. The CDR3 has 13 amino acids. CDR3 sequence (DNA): TGTGCCAGCAGCGTAGGGTTCGGCCTGGAGCAGTTCTTC. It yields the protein CASSVGFGLEQFF.

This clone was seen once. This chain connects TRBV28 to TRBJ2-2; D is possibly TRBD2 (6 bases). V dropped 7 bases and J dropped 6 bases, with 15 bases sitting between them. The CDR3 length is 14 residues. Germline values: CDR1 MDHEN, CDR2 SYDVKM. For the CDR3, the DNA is TGTGCCAGCACCGCTAGCGTTTTGGCCGGGGAGCTGTTTTTT. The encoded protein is CASTASVLAGELFF.

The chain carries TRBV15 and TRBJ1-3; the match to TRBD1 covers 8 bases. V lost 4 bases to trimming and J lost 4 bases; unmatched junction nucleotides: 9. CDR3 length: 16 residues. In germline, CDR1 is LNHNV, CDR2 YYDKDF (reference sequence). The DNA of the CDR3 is TGTGCCACCAGCACCGGGCCGACAGGGGTCGGAAACACCATATATTTT. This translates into CATSTGPTGVGNTIYF.

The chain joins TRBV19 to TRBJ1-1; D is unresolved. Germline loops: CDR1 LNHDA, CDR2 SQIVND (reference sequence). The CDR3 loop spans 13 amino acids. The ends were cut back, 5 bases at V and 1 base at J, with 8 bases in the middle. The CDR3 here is CASSLSGNTEAFF. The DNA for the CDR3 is TGTGCCAGTAGTCTCTCTGGGAACACTGAAGCTTTCTTT.

CDR3 nucleotide sequence: TGTGCCAGTAGTACCTCCTTTGCGGATCAGCCCCAGCATTTT. As protein: CASSTSFADQPQHF. V and J are TRBV19 and TRBJ1-5, with unresolved D. V lost 4 bases and J 5 bases, leaving 12 bases between the germline ends. The CDR3 covers 14 residues. Germline CDR1 and CDR2: LNHDA and SQIVND (reference sequence). The whole variable domain, filled in from reference TRBV19 and TRBJ1-5, reads DGGITQSPKYLFRKEGQNVTLSCEQNLNHDAMYWYRQDPGQGLRLIYYSQIVNDFQKGDIAEGYSVSREKKESFPLTVTSAQKNPTAFYLCASSTSFADQPQHFGDGTRLSIL.

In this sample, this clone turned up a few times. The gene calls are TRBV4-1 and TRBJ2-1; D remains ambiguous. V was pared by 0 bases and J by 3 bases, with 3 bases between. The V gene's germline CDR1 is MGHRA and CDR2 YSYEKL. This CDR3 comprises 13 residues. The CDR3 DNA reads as TGCGCCAGCAGCCAAGAATTCTACAATGAGCAGTTCTTC. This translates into CASSQEFYNEQFF.